Listed here is a single T cell receptor beta chain. Its antigen is currently unknown. Trimming took 3 bases from V and 3 from J; bases not matched to a gene: 9. Germline V CDR1 and CDR2: WSHSY, SAAADI. CDR3 length equals 16 residues. This entry is derived from a study of breast tumors, draining lymph nodes, adjacent tissues. A single record per CDR3 protein comes from TCRdb applying MiXCR to the multiplex PCR reads. Here the sample spans some 38,000 distinct CDR3 sequences, around a third being singletons. Findings and limits, study-wide: Tumor TCR diversity was below lymph nodes but above nontumor tissue.

This receptor was identified in a female donor with breast cancer. Some clones in this sample may be carry-over from other donors' samples. Sequencing input: breast tumor tissue. The J gene is TRBJ2-7, the V gene TRBV10-2; 9 bases align to TRBD1. The CDR3 region has the DNA TGCGCCAGCAGTGATTCAAGAGGGACAGGGAGCTACGAGCAGTACTTC. Protein: CASSDSRGTGSYEQYF.